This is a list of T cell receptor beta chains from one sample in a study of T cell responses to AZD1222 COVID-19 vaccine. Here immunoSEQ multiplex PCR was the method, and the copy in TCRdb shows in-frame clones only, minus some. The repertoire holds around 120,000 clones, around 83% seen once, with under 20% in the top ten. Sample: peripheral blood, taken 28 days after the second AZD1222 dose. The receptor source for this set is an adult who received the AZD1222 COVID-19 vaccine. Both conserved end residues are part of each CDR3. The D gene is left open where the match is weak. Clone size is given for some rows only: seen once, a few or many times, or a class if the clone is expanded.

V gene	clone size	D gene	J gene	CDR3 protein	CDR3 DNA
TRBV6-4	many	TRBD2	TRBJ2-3	CASSDVSGGAADTQYF	TGTGCCAGCAGTGACGTGAGCGGGGGGGCAGCAGATACGCAGTATTTT
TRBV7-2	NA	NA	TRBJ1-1	CASSLGGSRDTEAFF	TGTGCCAGCAGCTTAGGGGGAAGTCGGGACACTGAAGCTTTCTTT
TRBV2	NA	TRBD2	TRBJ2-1	CASSPSGGGYNEQFF	TGTGCCAGCAGTCCTAGCGGGGGAGGATACAATGAGCAGTTCTTC
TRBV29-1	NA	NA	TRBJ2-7	CSGGHSSYEQYF	TGCAGCGGGGGACATAGCTCCTACGAGCAGTACTTC
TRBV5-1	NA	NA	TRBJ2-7	CASSLDTTVIYEQYF	TGCGCCAGCAGCTTGGATACGACAGTCATATACGAGCAGTACTTC
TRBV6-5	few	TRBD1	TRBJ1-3	CASSTQTGAGNTIYF	TGTGCCAGCAGTACGCAGACAGGGGCCGGAAACACCATATATTTT
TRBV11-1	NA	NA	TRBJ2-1	CASSFSLVAEQFF	TGTGCCAGCAGCTTTTCTTTGGTTGCTGAGCAGTTCTTC
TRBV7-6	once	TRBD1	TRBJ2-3	CASSEGGHGWGSTDTQYF	TGTGCCAGCAGCGAAGGGGGCCACGGCTGGGGCTCCACAGATACGCAGTATTTT
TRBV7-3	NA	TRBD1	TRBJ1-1	CATKLGGAGNTEAFF	TGTGCCACCAAGCTAGGGGGCGCGGGAAATACTGAAGCTTTCTTT
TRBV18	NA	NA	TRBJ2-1	CASSPLGSPGNEQFF	TGTGCCAGCTCACCTCTTGGGTCTCCGGGGAATGAGCAGTTCTTC
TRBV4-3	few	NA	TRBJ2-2	CASSQEARGGTGELFF	TGCGCCAGCAGCCAAGAAGCCCGGGGAGGTACCGGGGAGCTGTTTTTT
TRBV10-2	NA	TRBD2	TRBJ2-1	CASSEGTSVYNEQFF	TGCGCCAGCAGTGAAGGGACTAGCGTCTACAATGAGCAGTTCTTC
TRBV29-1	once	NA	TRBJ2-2	CSVPTSTGVDAGELFF	TGCAGCGTTCCCACCTCCACCGGGGTAGACGCCGGGGAGCTGTTTTTT
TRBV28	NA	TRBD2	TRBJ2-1	CASSLLAGYNEQFF	TGTGCCAGCAGTTTACTAGCGGGGTACAATGAGCAGTTCTTC
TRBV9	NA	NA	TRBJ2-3	CASSASDTQYF	TGTGCCAGCAGCGCATCAGATACGCAGTATTTT
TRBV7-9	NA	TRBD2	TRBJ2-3	CASGPGGDTQYF	TGTGCCAGCGGCCCGGGGGGGGATACGCAGTATTTT
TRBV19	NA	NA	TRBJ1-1	CASSIVLRNTEAFF	TGTGCCAGTAGTATAGTACTGCGGAACACTGAAGCTTTCTTT
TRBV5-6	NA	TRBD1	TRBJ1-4	CASSLDRQGGRNEKLFF	TGTGCCAGCAGCTTGGATAGACAGGGGGGAAGAAATGAAAAACTGTTTTTT
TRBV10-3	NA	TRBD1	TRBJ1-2	CAISHDPGQGIGYTF	TGTGCCATCAGTCATGATCCGGGACAGGGAATTGGCTACACCTTC
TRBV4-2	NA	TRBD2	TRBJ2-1	CASSQELASSYNEQFF	TGTGCCAGCAGCCAAGAACTAGCGAGCTCCTACAATGAGCAGTTCTTC
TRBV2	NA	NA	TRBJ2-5	CASSVPQSSDTGETQYF	TGTGCCAGCAGTGTGCCTCAGTCTTCGGATACGGGAGAGACCCAGTACTTC
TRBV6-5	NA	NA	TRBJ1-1	CASTGSPNTEAFF	TGTGCCAGCACTGGATCACCGAACACTGAAGCTTTCTTT
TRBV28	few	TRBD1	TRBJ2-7	CASSDPGTGTYEQYF	TGTGCCAGCAGTGATCCCGGGACAGGGACCTACGAGCAGTACTTC
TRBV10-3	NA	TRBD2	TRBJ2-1	CAISVSGGASGEQFF	TGTGCCATCAGTGTATCCGGGGGGGCCTCGGGTGAGCAGTTCTTC
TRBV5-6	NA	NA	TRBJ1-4	CASSTRRRSSEKLFF	TGTGCCAGCAGCACAAGACGGAGGTCTAGTGAAAAACTGTTTTTT
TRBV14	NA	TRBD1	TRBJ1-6	CASSRRTGESPLHF	TGTGCCAGCAGCCGTAGGACAGGGGAGTCACCCCTCCACTTT
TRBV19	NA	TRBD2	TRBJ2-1	CASSIGRLAGGNEQFF	TGTGCCAGTAGTATCGGGAGACTAGCGGGAGGGAATGAGCAGTTCTTC
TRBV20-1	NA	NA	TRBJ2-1	CSARFDNEQFF	TGCAGTGCTAGATTTGACAATGAGCAGTTCTTC
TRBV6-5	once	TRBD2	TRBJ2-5	CASSYLASGSVKTQYF	TGTGCCAGCAGTTACCTAGCTAGCGGGAGTGTAAAGACCCAGTACTTC
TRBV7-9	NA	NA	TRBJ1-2	CASSRGPQHGYTF	TGTGCCAGCAGCCGGGGACCTCAACATGGCTACACCTTC
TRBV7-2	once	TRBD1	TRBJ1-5	CASSLEGGKASGQPQHF	TGTGCCAGCAGCTTAGAAGGGGGCAAGGCATCTGGTCAGCCCCAGCATTTT
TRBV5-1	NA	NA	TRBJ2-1	CASSSPLTSYNEQFF	TGCGCCAGCAGCTCCCCGCTGACGTCCTACAATGAGCAGTTCTTC
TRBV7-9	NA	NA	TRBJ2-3	CASSLSGPPSDTQYF	TGTGCCAGCAGCTTGTCTGGCCCCCCCTCGGATACGCAGTATTTT
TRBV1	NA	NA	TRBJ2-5	CTSSQGIAGPQETQYF	TGCACCAGCAGCCAAGGGATAGCGGGCCCTCAAGAGACCCAGTACTTC
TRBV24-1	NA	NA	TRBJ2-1	CATSDASIYNEQFF	TGTGCCACCAGTGATGCATCAATCTACAATGAGCAGTTCTTC
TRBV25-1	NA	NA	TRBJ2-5	CASSEDAVEETQYF	TGTGCCAGCAGTGAAGACGCCGTTGAAGAGACCCAGTACTTC
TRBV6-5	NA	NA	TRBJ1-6	CASSYSRSPLHF	TGTGCCAGCAGTTACTCACGGTCACCCCTCCACTTT
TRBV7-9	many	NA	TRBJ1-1	CASSLAAGFEAFF	TGTGCCAGCAGCTTAGCAGCGGGGTTTGAAGCTTTCTTT
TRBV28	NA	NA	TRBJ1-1	CASSLYGTPNTEAFF	TGTGCCAGCAGTTTATACGGGACACCTAATACTGAAGCTTTCTTT
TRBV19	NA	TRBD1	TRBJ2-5	CASSAEAGTGIGETQYF	TGTGCCAGTAGTGCGGAAGCCGGGACAGGGATTGGAGAGACCCAGTACTTC
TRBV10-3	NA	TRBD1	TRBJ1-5	CAISESNQGARQPQHF	TGTGCCATCAGTGAGTCGAACCAGGGGGCTCGGCAGCCCCAGCATTTT
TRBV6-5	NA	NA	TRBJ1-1	CASSWGGEGTEAFF	TGTGCCAGCAGTTGGGGAGGGGAGGGCACTGAAGCTTTCTTT
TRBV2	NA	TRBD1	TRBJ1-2	CASSEAAGQDKTYGYTF	TGTGCCAGCAGTGAAGCGGCGGGACAGGACAAAACCTATGGCTACACCTTC
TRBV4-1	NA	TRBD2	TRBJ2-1	CASSQKPRLAAYNEQFF	TGCGCCAGCAGCCAGAAACCTCGACTAGCGGCCTACAATGAGCAGTTCTTC
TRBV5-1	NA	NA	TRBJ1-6	CASSLQGRNSPLHF	TGCGCCAGCAGCTTGCAGGGGAGGAATTCACCCCTCCACTTT
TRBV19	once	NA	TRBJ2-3	CASSIGGGGRPTDTQYF	TGTGCCAGTAGTATAGGAGGAGGGGGGCGGCCCACAGATACGCAGTATTTT
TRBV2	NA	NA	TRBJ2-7	CASSETGSYEQYF	TGTGCCAGCAGCGAGACTGGCTCCTACGAGCAGTACTTC
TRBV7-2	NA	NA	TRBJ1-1	CASSFGGTDTEAFF	TGTGCCAGCAGCTTTGGGGGCACCGACACTGAAGCTTTCTTT
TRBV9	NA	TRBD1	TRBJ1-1	CASNPGQGVNTEAFF	TGTGCCAGCAATCCGGGACAGGGGGTCAACACTGAAGCTTTCTTT
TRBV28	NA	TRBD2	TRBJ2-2	CASSRGGRAGELFF	TGTGCCAGCAGTCGGGGGGGAAGGGCCGGGGAGCTGTTTTTT